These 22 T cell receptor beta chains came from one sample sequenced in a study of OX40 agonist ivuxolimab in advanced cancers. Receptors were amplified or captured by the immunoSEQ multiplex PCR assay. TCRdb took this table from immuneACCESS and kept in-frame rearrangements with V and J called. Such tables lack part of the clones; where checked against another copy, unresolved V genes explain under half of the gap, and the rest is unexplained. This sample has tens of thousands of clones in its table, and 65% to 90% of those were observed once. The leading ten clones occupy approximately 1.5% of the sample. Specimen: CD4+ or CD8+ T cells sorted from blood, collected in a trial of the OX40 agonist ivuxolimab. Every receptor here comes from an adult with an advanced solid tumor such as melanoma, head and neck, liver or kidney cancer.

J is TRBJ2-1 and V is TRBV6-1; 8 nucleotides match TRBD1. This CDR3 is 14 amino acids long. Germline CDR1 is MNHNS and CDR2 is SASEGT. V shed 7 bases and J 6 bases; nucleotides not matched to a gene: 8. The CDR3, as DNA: TGTGCCAGCACCGCAGGGGGCTTCAGCAATGAGCAGTTCTTC. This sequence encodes CASTAGGFSNEQFF.

The CDR3 DNA is TGTGCCAGTAGTACCCCCATACTAGCGGGGTTCAATGAGCAGTTCTTC. This sequence encodes CASSTPILAGFNEQFF. The chain couples TRBV19 to TRBJ2-1, with 10 bases identical to TRBD2. Trimming removed 4 bases from V and 6 bases from J; junction bases left unmatched: 9. The length of the CDR3 is 16 residues. CDR1 and CDR2 (germline): LNHDA, SQIVND (reference sequence).

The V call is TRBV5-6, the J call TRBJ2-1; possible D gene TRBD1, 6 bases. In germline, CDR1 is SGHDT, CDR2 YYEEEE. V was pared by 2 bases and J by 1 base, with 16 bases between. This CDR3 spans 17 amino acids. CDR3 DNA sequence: TGTGCCAGCAGCTTACCGGGACAAATAATTTCCTACAATGAGCAGTTCTTC. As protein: CASSLPGQIISYNEQFF.

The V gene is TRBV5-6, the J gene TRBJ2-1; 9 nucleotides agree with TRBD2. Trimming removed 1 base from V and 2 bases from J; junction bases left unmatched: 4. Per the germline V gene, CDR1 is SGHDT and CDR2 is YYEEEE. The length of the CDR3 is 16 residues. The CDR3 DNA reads TGTGCCAGCAGCTTGCTGCGGGGGGGTCCCTACAATGAGCAGTTCTTC. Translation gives CASSLLRGGPYNEQFF. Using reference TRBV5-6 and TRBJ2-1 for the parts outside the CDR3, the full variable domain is DAGVTQSPTHLIKTRGQQVTLRCSPKSGHDTVSWYQQALGQGPQFIFQYYEEEERQRGNFPDRFSGHQFPNYSSELNVNALLLGDSALYLCASSLLRGGPYNEQFFGPGTRLTVL.

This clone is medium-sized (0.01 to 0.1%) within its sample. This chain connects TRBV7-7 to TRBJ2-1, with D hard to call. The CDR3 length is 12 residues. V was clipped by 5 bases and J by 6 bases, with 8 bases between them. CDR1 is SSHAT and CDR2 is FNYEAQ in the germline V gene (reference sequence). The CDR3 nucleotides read TGTGCCAGCAGCCCCCTAATCAATGAGCAGTTCTTC. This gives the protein CASSPLINEQFF.

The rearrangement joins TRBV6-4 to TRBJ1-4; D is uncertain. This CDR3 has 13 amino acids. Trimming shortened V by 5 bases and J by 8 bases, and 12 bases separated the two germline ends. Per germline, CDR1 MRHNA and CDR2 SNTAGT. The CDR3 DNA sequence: TGTGCCAGCAGTCCCCTCCGCGGGGAAAAACTGTTTTTT. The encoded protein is CASSPLRGEKLFF.

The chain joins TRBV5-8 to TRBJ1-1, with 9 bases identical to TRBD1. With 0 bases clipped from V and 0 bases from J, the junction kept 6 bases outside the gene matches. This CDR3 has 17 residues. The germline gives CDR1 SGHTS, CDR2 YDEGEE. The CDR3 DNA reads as TGTGCCAGCAGCTTGGTTGGACAGGGGATCTTGAACACTGAAGCTTTCTTT. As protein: CASSLVGQGILNTEAFF.

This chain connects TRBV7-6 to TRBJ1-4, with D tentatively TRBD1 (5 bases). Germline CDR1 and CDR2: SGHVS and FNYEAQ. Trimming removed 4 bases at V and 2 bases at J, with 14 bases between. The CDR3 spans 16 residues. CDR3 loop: CASSSQGRETNEKLFF. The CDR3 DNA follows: TGTGCCAGCAGCTCCCAGGGCAGAGAGACTAATGAAAAACTGTTTTTT.

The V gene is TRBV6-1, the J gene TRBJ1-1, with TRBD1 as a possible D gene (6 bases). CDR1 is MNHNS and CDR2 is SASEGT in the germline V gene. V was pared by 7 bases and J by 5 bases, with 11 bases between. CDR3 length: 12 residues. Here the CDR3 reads CASILGGTEAFF. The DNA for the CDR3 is TGTGCCAGCATCCTAGGGGGTACTGAAGCTTTCTTT.

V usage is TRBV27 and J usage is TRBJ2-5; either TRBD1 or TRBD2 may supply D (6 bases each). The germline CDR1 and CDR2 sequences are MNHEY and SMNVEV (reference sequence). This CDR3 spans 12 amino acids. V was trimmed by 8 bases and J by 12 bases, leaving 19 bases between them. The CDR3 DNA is TGTGCCAGCGTTCGGGGGCCAAAAATTAAGTACTTC. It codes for CASVRGPKIKYF.

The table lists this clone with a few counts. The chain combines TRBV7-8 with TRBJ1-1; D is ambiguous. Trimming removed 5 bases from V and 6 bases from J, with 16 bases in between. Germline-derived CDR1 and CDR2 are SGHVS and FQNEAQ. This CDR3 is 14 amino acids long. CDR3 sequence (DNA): TGTGCCAGCAGCCAACCCCACCAGAGAGCTGAAGCTTTCTTT. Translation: CASSQPHQRAEAFF.

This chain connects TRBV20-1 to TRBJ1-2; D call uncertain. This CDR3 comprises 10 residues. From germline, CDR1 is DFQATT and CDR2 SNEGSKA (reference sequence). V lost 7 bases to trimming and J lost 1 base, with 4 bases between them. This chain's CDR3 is CSGGNYGYTF. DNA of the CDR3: TGCAGTGGGGGTAACTATGGCTACACCTTC.

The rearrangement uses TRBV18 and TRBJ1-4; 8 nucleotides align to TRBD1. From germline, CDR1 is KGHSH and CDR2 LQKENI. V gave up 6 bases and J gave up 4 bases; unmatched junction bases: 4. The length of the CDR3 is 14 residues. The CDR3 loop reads CASSTGARNEKLFF. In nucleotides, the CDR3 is TGTGCCAGCTCGACAGGGGCGCGTAATGAAAAACTGTTTTTT.

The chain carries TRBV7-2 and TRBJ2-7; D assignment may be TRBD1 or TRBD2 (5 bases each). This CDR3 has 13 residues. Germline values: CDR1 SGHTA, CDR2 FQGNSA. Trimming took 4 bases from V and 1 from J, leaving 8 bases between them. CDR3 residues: CASSWDGSYEQYF. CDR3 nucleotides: TGTGCCAGCAGCTGGGACGGTTCCTACGAGCAGTACTTC.

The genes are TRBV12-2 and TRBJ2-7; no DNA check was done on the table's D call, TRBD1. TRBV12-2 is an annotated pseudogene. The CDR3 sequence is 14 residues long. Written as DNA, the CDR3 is TGTGCAAGTCGGATCCAGGGGAACCCCTACGAGCAGTACTTC. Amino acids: CASRIQGNPYEQYF.

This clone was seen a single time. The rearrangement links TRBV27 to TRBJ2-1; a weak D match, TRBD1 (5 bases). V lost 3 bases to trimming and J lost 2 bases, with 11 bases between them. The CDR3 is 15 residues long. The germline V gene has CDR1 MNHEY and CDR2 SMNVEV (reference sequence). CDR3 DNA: TGTGCCAGCAGTTTTAGGCAGGGTACCTACAATGAGCAGTTCTTC. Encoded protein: CASSFRQGTYNEQFF.

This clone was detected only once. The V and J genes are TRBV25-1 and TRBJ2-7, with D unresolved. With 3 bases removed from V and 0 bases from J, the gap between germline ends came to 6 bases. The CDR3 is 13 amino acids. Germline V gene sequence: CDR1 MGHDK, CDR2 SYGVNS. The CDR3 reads CASSDPDSYEQYF. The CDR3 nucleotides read TGTGCCAGCAGTGACCCAGACTCCTACGAGCAGTACTTC.

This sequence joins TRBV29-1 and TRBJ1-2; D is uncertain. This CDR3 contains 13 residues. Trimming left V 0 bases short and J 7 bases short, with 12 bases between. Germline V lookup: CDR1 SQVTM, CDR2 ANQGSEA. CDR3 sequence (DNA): TGCAGCGTTGAAGACGAGAGGGCTGCTGGCTACACCTTC. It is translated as CSVEDERAAGYTF.

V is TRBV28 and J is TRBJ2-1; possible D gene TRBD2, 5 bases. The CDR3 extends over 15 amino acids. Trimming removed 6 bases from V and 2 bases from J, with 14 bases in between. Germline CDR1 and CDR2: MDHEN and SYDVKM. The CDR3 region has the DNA TGTGCCAGCAGCAGACCCTCCGGGACCTACAATGAGCAGTTCTTC. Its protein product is CASSRPSGTYNEQFF.

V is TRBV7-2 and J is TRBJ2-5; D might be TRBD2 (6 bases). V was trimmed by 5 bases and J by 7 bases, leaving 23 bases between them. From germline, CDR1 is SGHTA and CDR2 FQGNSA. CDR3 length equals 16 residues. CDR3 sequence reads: CASSPPLAPGVWTQYF. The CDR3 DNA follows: TGTGCCAGCAGCCCCCCACTAGCTCCTGGGGTTTGGACCCAGTACTTC.

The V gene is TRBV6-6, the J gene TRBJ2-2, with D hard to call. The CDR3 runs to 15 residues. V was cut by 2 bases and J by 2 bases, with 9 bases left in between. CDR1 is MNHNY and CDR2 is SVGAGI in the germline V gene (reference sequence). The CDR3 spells CASSYAHSNTGELFF. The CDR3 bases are TGTGCCAGCAGTTACGCGCACAGCAACACCGGGGAGCTGTTTTTT.

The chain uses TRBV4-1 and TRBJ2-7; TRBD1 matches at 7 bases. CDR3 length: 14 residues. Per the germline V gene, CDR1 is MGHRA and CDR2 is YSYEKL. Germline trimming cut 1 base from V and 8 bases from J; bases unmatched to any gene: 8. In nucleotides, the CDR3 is TGCGCCAGCAGCCAAGGTCAGGGGGTCTTCCAGCAGTACTTC. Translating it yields CASSQGQGVFQQYF.